The source of this T cell receptor (beta chain) is a study of blood T cell repertoires in COVID-19. Study background: Whether acute or convalescent, the COVID-19 samples came from the United States, Italy and Spain. In each case, the material was cDNA or gDNA derived from T cells, B-cell-depleted T cells, or PBMCs.

The repertoire was sequenced with immunoSEQ multiplex PCR; TCRdb's copy has only in-frame clones and lacks some. The data hold 120,000 or so clones, with 75% to 90% observed a single time. V was pared by 7 bases and J by 0 bases, with 15 bases of the junction left unmatched. Germline CDR1 is MGHDK and CDR2 is SYGVNS. CDR3 length: 18 residues. The J gene is TRBJ2-5, the V gene TRBV25-1; 9 bases match TRBD1. The receptor comes from a man aged 70 or older with active or convalescent COVID-19. Sequencing input: peripheral blood. CDR3 nucleotide sequence: TGTGCCAGCAAAGGACAGGGGACCCTTACAGAGTACCAAGAGACCCAGTACTTC. Its translation: CASKGQGTLTEYQETQYF.